This TCR beta chain was found in a study of CD8 T cells in Susac syndrome. About this clonotype: Its antigen is not identified. At one of its ends the junction is not consistent with the germline gene, which may arise from a read error.

CDR1 and CDR2 from the germline V gene are SGHRS and YFSETQ. CDR3 length equals 13 residues. TCR beta sequences were obtained from blood CD8+ and CD4+ T cells. FACS enriched CD8+ TEMRA cells, while bulk CD8+ and CD4+ were negatively isolated. It was with random hexamers that roughly 0.45 to 1 ug RNA was reverse transcribed. Amplification of the TCR beta CDR3 was carried out by immunoSEQ multiplex PCR, which spanned a total of 54 Vbeta and 13 Jbeta segments. One entry per CDR3 protein, called by TCRdb with MiXCR from the immunoSEQ multiplex PCR reads. The sample records 210,000 or so distinct CDR3 sequences, about 94% being singletons. Study observations and caveats: The CD4+ T cell repertoire of patients with Susac syndrome showed no detectable clonal expansion.

Sequencing was done on a sample of CD4+ T cells from PBMCs. The chain joins TRBV5-1 to TRBJ2-5; TRBD2 matches at 10 bases. The sequence derives from a human donor with Susac syndrome. The CDR3 DNA sequence: TGCGCCAGCAGGAGCGGGGGGGCAGAGACCCGGTACTTC. This sequence encodes CASRSGGAETRYF.